The 15 T cell receptor beta chains below come from one sample, sequenced in a study of T cells in Graves' hyperthyroidism and ophthalmopathy. There were TCR beta CDR3 regions amplified from RNA transcripts. HTBI primers were the set used in a first-round RT-PCR of the TCR CDR3. MiXCR was run by TCRdb on the multiplex PCR reads, yielding one entry per CDR3 protein. Of approximately 630,000 distinct CDR3 sequences in the sample, 15% to 20% were seen once. Sequenced sample: blood. Receptors originate from a woman aged 25-40 years with Graves' hyperthyroidism.

On this clonotype itself: A much larger clone lies one base from this, so it may be a read error. The chain carries TRBV2 and TRBJ1-3; D is perhaps TRBD1 (5 bases). Germline CDR1 is SNHLY and CDR2 is FYNNEI. The CDR3 covers 15 residues. CDR3 sequence (DNA): TGTGCCGGCAGTGGGACGGGGAGCTCTGGAAACACCATATATTTT. It translates to CAGSGTGSSGNTIYF.

This chain links TRBV5-1 with TRBJ1-4; 11 bases map to TRBD1. The CDR3 spans 17 residues. Trimming removed 3 bases from V and 5 bases from J; junction bases left unmatched: 9. Germline-derived CDR1 and CDR2 are SGHRS and YFSETQ. The CDR3 DNA reads as TGCGCCAGCAGCTCCGGGACAGGGGGTGTGCTAAATGAAAAACTGTTTTTT. Its protein product is CASSSGTGGVLNEKLFF.

This clonotype was detected ten times or more. This chain links TRBV5-6 with TRBJ2-3; D may be TRBD2 (6 bases). V was cut by 4 bases and J by 7 bases, with 16 bases left in between. This CDR3 has 14 residues. Germline lookup yields CDR1 SGHDT and CDR2 YYEEEE. CDR3 nucleotides: TGTGCCAGCAGCCGCGGGACCGCAAGTCATACGCAGTATTTT. It codes for CASSRGTASHTQYF.

This clonotype was seen ten or more times. CDR3 region: CASSLWGGTEAFF. CDR3 nucleotide sequence: TGCGCCAGCAGCTTATGGGGTGGCACTGAAGCTTTCTTT. The rearrangement links TRBV5-1 to TRBJ1-1; D not certain. V was cut by 2 bases and J by 4 bases, with 9 bases left in between. This CDR3 is built from 13 residues. CDR1 is SGHRS and CDR2 is YFSETQ in the germline V gene.

In its sample, this clonotype was seen a few times. The rearrangement links TRBV9 to TRBJ1-6; D is perhaps TRBD1 (5 bases). The CDR3 contains 16 residues. Trimming left V 4 bases short and J 8 bases short, with 19 bases between. The germline V gene encodes CDR1 SGDLS and CDR2 YYNGEE. CDR3 region: CASSKDGTTWDSPLHF. The DNA of the CDR3 is TGTGCCAGCAGCAAAGACGGGACTACGTGGGATTCACCCCTCCACTTT.

Only a few counts were recorded for this clonotype. The rearrangement links TRBV10-3 to TRBJ2-7; D is perhaps TRBD2 (6 bases). The germline V gene encodes CDR1 ENHRY and CDR2 SYGVKD. This CDR3 is 16 amino acids long. V was clipped by 0 bases and J by 4 bases, with 16 bases between them. CDR3 nucleotides: TGTGCCATCAGTGAGTCGGCTCCCGGGAGAAGGTACGAGCAGTACTTC. Translating it yields CAISESAPGRRYEQYF.

The table lists this clonotype with many counts. This sequence joins TRBV24-1 and TRBJ2-1; the match to TRBD1 covers 11 bases. The J segment lost 5 bases and the V segment lost 4 bases, leaving 6 bases of the junction unmatched. The CDR3 spans 16 residues. Germline CDR1 reads KGHDR; CDR2 reads SFDVKD. As DNA, the CDR3 is TGTGCCACCAGTGACCCCCGGGACAGGGGGAACAATGAGCAGTTCTTC. Its translation: CATSDPRDRGNNEQFF.

Of note for this clonotype: A single base separates this from a much larger clone, so it may be a read error. DNA of the CDR3: TGTGCCGGCTCACCACGCCTAGCCTACAATGAGCAGTTCTTC. Its translation: CAGSPRLAYNEQFF. This chain links TRBV18 with TRBJ2-1, with D hard to call. Looked up from germline, CDR1 is KGHSH and CDR2 is LQKENI. The CDR3 extends over 14 amino acids.

At least ten counts were recorded for this clonotype. The chain is built from TRBV5-1 and TRBJ1-2, with D possibly matching TRBD1 (6 bases). This CDR3 region has 14 residues. V lost 5 bases, J lost 0 bases, and 11 bases lay in between. Germline lookup yields CDR1 SGHRS and CDR2 YFSETQ. The CDR3, as DNA: TGCGCCAGCAGGTCGGACAGATCTAACTATGGCTACACCTTC. Protein: CASRSDRSNYGYTF. The whole variable domain, remainder taken from reference TRBV5-1 and TRBJ1-2, is KAGVTQTPRYLIKTRGQQVTLSCSPISGHRSVSWYQQTPGQGLQFLFEYFSETQRNKGNFPGRFSGRQFSNSRSEMNVSTLELGDSALYLCASRSDRSNYGYTFGSGTRLTVV.

In its sample, this clonotype was seen many times. The rearrangement joins TRBV7-2 to TRBJ2-7; 7 nucleotides line up with TRBD1. J lost 6 bases, V lost 5 bases, and 4 bases had no gene match. Germline V gene lookup returns CDR1 SGHTA and CDR2 FQGNSA. CDR3 length: 12 amino acids. The CDR3 region has the DNA TGTGCCAGCAGCAATACAGGGGCCGAGCAGTACTTC. Protein: CASSNTGAEQYF.

This clonotype was observed at least ten times. The rearrangement uses TRBV20-1 and TRBJ2-5; 8 nucleotides match TRBD2. The germline gives CDR1 DFQATT, CDR2 SNEGSKA (reference sequence). The V segment lost 3 bases and the J segment 12 bases; nucleotides outside the gene matches: 3. The CDR3 length is 10 residues. The CDR3 DNA reads TGCAGTGCTAGCGGGAGGGCTGAGTACTTC. Amino acid sequence: CSASGRAEYF.

This clonotype showed up many times. The gene calls are TRBV30 and TRBJ2-7; tentatively, D is TRBD2 (5 bases). V was shortened by 0 bases and J by 7 bases, with 13 bases between the two germline ends. Germline V gene data show CDR1 as GTSNPN and CDR2 as SVGIG (reference sequence). The CDR3 loop spans 13 amino acids. The CDR3 DNA follows: TGTGCCTGGAGTGTATCCGGCCGGAGGGAGCAGTACTTC. This codes for CAWSVSGRREQYF.

This clonotype was seen ten or more times. The J gene is TRBJ2-2, the V gene TRBV11-2; D might be TRBD1 or TRBD2, each matching 5 bases. Per germline, CDR1 SGHAT and CDR2 FQNNGV. CDR3 size: 15 residues. V lost 5 bases to trimming and J lost 2 bases, with 12 bases between them. The CDR3 DNA reads TGTGCCAGCAGCCGAGGGGAAGTCAACACCGGGGAGCTGTTTTTT. Protein product: CASSRGEVNTGELFF.

The rearrangement uses TRBV12-3 or TRBV12-4 and TRBJ2-7, with 7 bases identical to TRBD1. V dropped 7 bases and J dropped 3; count of bases not matched to a gene: 6. The CDR3 length is 13 residues. The CDR3, as DNA: TGTGCCAGCACAAGGACAGGAGTCTACGAGCAGTACTTC. It is translated as CASTRTGVYEQYF.

The V and J genes are TRBV29-1 and TRBJ2-1, with D tentatively TRBD1 (5 bases). V lost 0 bases and J 7 bases, leaving 7 bases between the germline ends. Germline values: CDR1 SQVTM, CDR2 ANQGSEA. The length of the CDR3 is 12 residues. CDR3 loop: CSVEDRVNEQFF. In DNA, the CDR3 is TGCAGCGTTGAAGACAGGGTTAATGAGCAGTTCTTC.